The present entry profiles one TCR beta chain with its context. This clone was seen just once. The specificity of this receptor is unknown. No quality values exist for individual bases; no much larger clone is one base distant. The immunoSEQ hsTCRB v3.0 assay was used at survey level resolution for TRB variable region sequencing. TRB sequencing targeted a depth of roughly 35,000-55,000 T-cell genomes per sample. TRB libraries were pooled and sequenced on an Illumina MiSeq using a v3 150-cycle kit. Concerning the study's data processing: Repertoire analysis was performed in R inside a reproducible Nextflow workflow that covered QC, data transformation and analysis. LymphoSeq2, an R package for exploring AIRR-Seq data, was used to implement the custom analyses. After excluding a handful of samples that yielded fewer than 5000 total TRB sequences, some 180 HIV repertoires remained for analysis. Of the 188 retained HIV repertoires, 55 to 60 were collected before and approximately 130 after ART initiation. Repertoires were downsampled to 5000 TRB nucleotide sequences, and summary statistics were averaged over 100 downsampling iterations. Only TRB sequences with CDR3 regions of at least seven amino acids were retained for analysis. A Shannon entropy-derived clonality score and the Gini coefficient were used to measure diversity. Repertoire networks linked the top 5000 CDR3 amino acid sequences whenever two sequences differed by an edit distance of one. Antigen specificity groups and MHC restriction were predicted for TRB CDR3 amino acid sequences with GLIPH2. Known CMV, EBV, HIV or tissue antigen associations were flagged by matching CDR3 amino acid sequences against VDJdb and McPAS-TCR. Pre-ART, post-ART and control groups were compared with Wilcoxon signed-rank tests and Holm-Bonferroni correction. Not all clones reach the TCRdb copy of this immuneACCESS table, which keeps in-frame sequences only. Checked studies attribute under half of the gap to unresolved V genes and leave the rest unexplained. V, J and clone size derive from that table, while D and trimming were established from the DNA sequence. Within this sample are over 30,000 clones, with approximately 80% of them counted one time only. Clones ranked in the top ten supply about 7.6% of the sample.

To be included, a participant needed at least one PBMC sample from before ART initiation plus at least two post-ART samples. Every participant with HIV received treatment in the United States of America. Cryopreserved samples of 1-10 million PBMC were thawed and washed before DNA extraction. At the time of the earliest PBMC sample, participants with HIV were aged between roughly 20 and 54 years. PBMC samples were contributed by each participant from 1-4 timepoints before ART initiation and 2-8 timepoints after ART initiation, with a median of 7 samples. For every participant, serial HIV viral load, CD4+ T-cell count, ART history and demographic data were obtained. Genomic DNA was extracted from unsorted PBMC with a Qiagen kit on a QIAcube, with processing performed in batches of 12 samples. The CDR3 goes from the cysteine to the phenylalanine over 15 residues. Only the CDR3 DNA stays, 45 bases, in frame from base 1. CDR1 SGHAT and CDR2 FQNNGV were looked up in the germline V gene. Cut back by 3 bases and 2 bases, the V and J ends lie 11 bases apart.

This sample was included in a study of long-term antiretroviral therapy in people with HIV (dated by TCRdb to the early 2020s). Background on the whole study: Collection of the earliest samples took place about a decade ahead of the 2015 WHO recommendation for immediate ART, at a time when ART was typically delayed until CD4 counts fell. A retrospective serial study tested whether ART initiation and durable HIV suppression were associated with changes in peripheral blood TRB repertoire composition and diversity. A total of 150 to 200 cryopreserved PBMC samples were contributed to the cohort by 30 adults with confirmed HIV infection, with samples collected serially over a mean of approximately 6 years (range 1-12). Among the approximately 27 participants with HIV, fewer than twelve were female. No cross-contamination during QIAcube processing turned up in test extractions that ran a monoclonal T-cell line alongside 30 or so polyclonal samples.

Beyond this particular receptor, the publication reports: HIV repertoires had narrower CDR3 length ranges than controls, and the network structure suggested an antigen-experienced repertoire that shifted only slightly toward naive after ART. Because pre-ART samples had limited cell numbers, profiling was done on unsorted PBMC rather than on sorted CD4+ and CD8+ T cells. Owing to limited PBMC availability, only the TCR beta chain was sequenced, without alpha chain pairing. Starting ART was linked to a significant rise in TRB diversity, yet even after long-term ART the diversity remained significantly lower than in transplant donor controls. Expanded TRB clones identified before ART initiation dominated the repertoire across all time points, though the dominance fluctuated and decreased in many PLHIV after ART. The samples span the years 2004 to 2017, and the ART regimens used may be less effective than current regimens. Inferences about post-ART repertoire changes are limited because no data were available on ART adherence, viral resistance or therapy changes.

The sequence was collected from a woman between 50 and 59 years old with HIV. Sequencing used unsorted PBMCs, obtained 2 years after starting antiretroviral therapy. The chain is made from TRBV11-2 and TRBJ1-3; the D region possibly corresponds to TRBD1 (5 bases align). DNA sequence: TGTGCCAGCAGCTTGGGGCCAGGTCCTGGAAACACCATATATTTT. It translates as CASSLGPGPGNTIYF.